This T cell receptor (beta chain) was obtained from a study of CD8 T cells in Susac syndrome (dated by TCRdb to about 2019). Describing the broader study: Among the sequenced Susac syndrome patients, six had clinically active disease and under ten were in clinical remission. Whether CD8+ T cell activation and differentiation in Susac syndrome was antigen driven was tested using repertoire sequencing. At blood withdrawal, Susac syndrome patients were therapy-naive, treated with corticosteroids (with IVIg additionally given to some), or treated with IVIg alone.

The study at large found these results: The study acknowledged that relatively few individuals were included in the TCR sequencing and HLA analysis. In patients with Susac syndrome, the CD4+ T cell repertoire showed no detectable clonal expansion.

RNA was extracted with the RNeasy kit and roughly 0.5 to 1 ug was reverse transcribed using random hexamers. The immunoSEQ multiplex PCR assay, which covers 54 Vbeta and 13 Jbeta segments, was used to amplify TCR beta CDR3 regions. Bias from PCR amplification was corrected by using a synthetic template baseline for primer optimization and for computational correction. For the original study's pipeline: Reads were assigned to V, D and J genes according to IMGT and analyzed in immunoSEQ Analyzer, with only productive sequences retained. To calculate clonality, Shannon entropy was normalized by log2 of the number of productive unique sequences and then subtracted from one. For each patient and control, public and private clones were evaluated among the 100 most prevalent clones. Clones were defined as Susac-specific if absent from the healthy and MS cohorts, from 1052 published viral clones and from other ImmuneACCESS disease sequences. The raw public data were reprocessed by TCRdb itself: fastp quality trimming at Q25, MiXCR clonotype calling, in-frame beta chains only. Records with the same CDR3 protein are collapsed into one entry carrying the most frequent genes and DNA. TCRdb's processing, not the authors' own work, is the source of the V and J calls. Present in this sample are 200,000 to 300,000 distinct CDR3 sequences, 90% to 97% of which were seen just once. 0.095% to 0.12% of the sample goes to the ten largest clones.

High-throughput TCR beta sequencing profiled peripheral blood CD8+ and CD4+ T cells from healthy donors, Susac syndrome patients and multiple sclerosis patients. Recently defined diagnostic criteria for definite or probable disease were met by the Susac syndrome patients. Bulk CD8+ and CD4+ T cells were purified by magnetic negative isolation, whereas CD8+ TEMRA cells were enriched by FACS. Blood was collected in EDTA tubes and processed within 24 hours, with PBMCs isolated through density gradient centrifugation. PBMCs intended for TCR sequencing were cryopreserved in liquid nitrogen and were subsequently thawed in a 37 degrees C water bath. The sorted or isolated CD4+, CD8+ and CD8+ TEMRA cells reached a purity of at least 90%. In the germline V gene, CDR1 corresponds to MGHDK and CDR2 to SYGVNS. The V end gives up 2 bases and the J end 2 bases, leaving 2 bases in the junction not matched to a gene. Its CDR3 holds 16 amino acids, cysteine through phenylalanine. The CDR3 DNA has 48 bases and is translated from base 1.

Concerning this clonotype: The specificity of this receptor is unknown. No much larger clone exists at a distance of one base, and base qualities are not known.

The sequence joins TRBV25-1 to TRBJ2-3; TRBD2 agrees with 12 junctional bases. Source material: CD4+ T cells from PBMCs. This receptor was identified in a human donor with Susac syndrome. In nucleotides, the sequence is TGTGCCAGCAGTGAAGGGACTAGCGGGCCCACAGATACGCAGTATTTT. This is translated as CASSEGTSGPTDTQYF.